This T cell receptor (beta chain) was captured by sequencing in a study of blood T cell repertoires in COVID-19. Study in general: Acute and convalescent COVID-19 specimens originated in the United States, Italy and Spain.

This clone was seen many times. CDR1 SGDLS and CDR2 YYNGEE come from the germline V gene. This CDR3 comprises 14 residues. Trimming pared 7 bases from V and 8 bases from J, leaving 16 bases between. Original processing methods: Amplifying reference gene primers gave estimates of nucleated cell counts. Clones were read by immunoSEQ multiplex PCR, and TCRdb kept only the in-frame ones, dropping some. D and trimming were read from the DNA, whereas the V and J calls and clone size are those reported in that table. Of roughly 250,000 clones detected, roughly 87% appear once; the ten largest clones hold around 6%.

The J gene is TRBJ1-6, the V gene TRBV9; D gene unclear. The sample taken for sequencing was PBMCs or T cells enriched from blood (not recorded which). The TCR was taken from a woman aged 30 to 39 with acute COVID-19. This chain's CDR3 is CASAVAASDSPLHF. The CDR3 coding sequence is TGTGCCAGCGCCGTGGCGGCCTCGGATTCACCCCTCCACTTT.